This TCR beta chain was sequenced in a study of tumor-infiltrating lymphocytes in primary liver carcinoma. With 500 ng total RNA as template and a constant-region primer, TCR beta cDNA was made. Each TCR beta library was derived from three nested multiplex PCR rounds that employed slightly modified ARM-PCR. Running nine to ten cycles apiece, the first two PCR rounds relied on TRBV1-TRBV30 forward primers together with a C-beta reverse primer. MiXCR, applied by TCRdb to the multiplex PCR reads, yields one record per CDR3 protein. The table has about 50,000 distinct CDR3 sequences, 65% to 85% seen once. This clonotype has just one count. One end of the junction does not line up with germline, which may come from a read error. Germline V gene sequence: CDR1 SGHRS, CDR2 YFSETQ. The CDR3 loop spans 15 amino acids. The roughly 18-32 mg bulk tissue piece was not sorted before simultaneous RNA and DNA extraction.

Specimen: liver tumor tissue from sampling region 5. The subset denotes: tumor region T5, tumor centre. This clonotype was obtained from a man aged 40-50 years with primary liver carcinoma and hepatitis B virus infection. The rearrangement links TRBV5-1 to TRBJ2-5; 10 bases are shared with TRBD2. This CDR3 is CASSIITSGEETQYF. CDR3 DNA sequence: TGTGCCAGCAGCATAATCACTAGCGGGGAAGAGACCCAGTACTTC.